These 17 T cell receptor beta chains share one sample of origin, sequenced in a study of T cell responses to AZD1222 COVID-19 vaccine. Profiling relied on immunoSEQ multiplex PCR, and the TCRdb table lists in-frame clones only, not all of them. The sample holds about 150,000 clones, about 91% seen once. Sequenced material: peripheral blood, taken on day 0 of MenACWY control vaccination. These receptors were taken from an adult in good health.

CDR3 nucleotides: TGCAGCGTTGAACCCCCGGGGACGCTCAGCTATGGCTACACCTTC. It codes for CSVEPPGTLSYGYTF. The genes are TRBV29-1 and TRBJ1-2; perhaps TRBD1 as D (5 bases). The CDR3 runs 15 residues. Germline-derived CDR1 and CDR2 are SQVTM and ANQGSEA. The V end lost 2 bases, the J end lost 4 bases, and 17 bases lay between the germline ends.

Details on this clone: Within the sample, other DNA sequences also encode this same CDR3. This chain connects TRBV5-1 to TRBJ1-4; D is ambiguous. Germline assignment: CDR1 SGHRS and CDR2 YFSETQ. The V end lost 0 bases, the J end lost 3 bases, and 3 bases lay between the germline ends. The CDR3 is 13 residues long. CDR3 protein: CASSLEANEKLFF. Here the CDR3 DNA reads TGCGCCAGCAGCTTGGAGGCTAATGAAAAACTGTTTTTT.

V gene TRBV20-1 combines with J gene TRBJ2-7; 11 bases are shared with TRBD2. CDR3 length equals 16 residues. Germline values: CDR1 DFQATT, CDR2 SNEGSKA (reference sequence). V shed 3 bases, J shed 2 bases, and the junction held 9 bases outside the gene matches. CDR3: CSASAILAGGPYEQYF. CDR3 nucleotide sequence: TGCAGTGCTAGTGCCATTCTAGCGGGAGGTCCCTACGAGCAGTACTTC.

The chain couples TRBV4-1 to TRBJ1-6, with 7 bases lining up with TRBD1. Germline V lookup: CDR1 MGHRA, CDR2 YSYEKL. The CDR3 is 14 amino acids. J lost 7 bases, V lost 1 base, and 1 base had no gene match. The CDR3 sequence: CASSQVQGNSPLHF. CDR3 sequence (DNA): TGCGCCAGCAGCCAAGTACAGGGGAATTCACCCCTCCACTTT.

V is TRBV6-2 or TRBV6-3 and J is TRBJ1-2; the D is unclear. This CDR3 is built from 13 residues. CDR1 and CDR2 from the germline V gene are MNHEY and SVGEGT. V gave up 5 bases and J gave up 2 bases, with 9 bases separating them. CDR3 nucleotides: TGTGCCAGCAGTGACCGGATAAACTATGGCTACACCTTC. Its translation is CASSDRINYGYTF.

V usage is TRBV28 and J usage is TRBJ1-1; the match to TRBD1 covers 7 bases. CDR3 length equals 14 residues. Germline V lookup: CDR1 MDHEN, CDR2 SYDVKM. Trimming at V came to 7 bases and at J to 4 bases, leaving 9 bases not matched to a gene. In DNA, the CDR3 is TGTGCCAGCACCCGGGACAGCTGGATCACTGAAGCTTTCTTT. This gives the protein CASTRDSWITEAFF. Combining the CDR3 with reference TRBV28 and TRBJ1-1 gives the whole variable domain DVKVTQSSRYLVKRTGEKVFLECVQDMDHENMFWYRQDPGLGLRLIYFSYDVKMKEKGDIPEGYSVSREKKERFSLILESASTNQTSMYLCASTRDSWITEAFFGQGTRLTVV.

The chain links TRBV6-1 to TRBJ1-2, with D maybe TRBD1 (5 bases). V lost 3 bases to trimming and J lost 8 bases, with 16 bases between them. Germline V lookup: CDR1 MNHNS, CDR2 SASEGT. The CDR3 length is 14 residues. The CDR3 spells CASSEWGRVSGYTF. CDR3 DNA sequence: TGTGCCAGCAGTGAGTGGGGCAGGGTGAGCGGCTACACCTTC.

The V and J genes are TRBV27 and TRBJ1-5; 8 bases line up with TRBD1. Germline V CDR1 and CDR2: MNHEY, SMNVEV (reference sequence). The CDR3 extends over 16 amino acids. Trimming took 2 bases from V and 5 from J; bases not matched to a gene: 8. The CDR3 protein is CASSLESRGPDQPQHF. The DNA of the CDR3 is TGTGCCAGCAGTTTAGAGAGCAGGGGGCCGGATCAGCCCCAGCATTTT.

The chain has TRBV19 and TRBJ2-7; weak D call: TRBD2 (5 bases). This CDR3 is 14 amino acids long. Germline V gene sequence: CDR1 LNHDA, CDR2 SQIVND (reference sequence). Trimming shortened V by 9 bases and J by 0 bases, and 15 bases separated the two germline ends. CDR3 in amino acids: CASAGIHSSYEQYF. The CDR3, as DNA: TGTGCCAGCGCCGGGATCCACAGCTCCTACGAGCAGTACTTC.

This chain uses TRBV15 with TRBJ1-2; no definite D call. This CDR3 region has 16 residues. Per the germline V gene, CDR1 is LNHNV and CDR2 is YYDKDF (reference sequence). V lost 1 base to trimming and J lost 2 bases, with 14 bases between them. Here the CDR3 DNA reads TGTGCCACCAGCAGAGTTTTAGGAGACTGGAACTATGGCTACACCTTC. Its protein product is CATSRVLGDWNYGYTF.

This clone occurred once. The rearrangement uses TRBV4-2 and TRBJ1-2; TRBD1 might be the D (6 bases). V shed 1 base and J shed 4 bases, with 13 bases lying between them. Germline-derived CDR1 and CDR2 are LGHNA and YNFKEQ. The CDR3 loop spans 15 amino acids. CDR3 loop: CASSQGGAGVYGYTF. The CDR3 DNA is TGTGCCAGCAGCCAAGGGGGGGCGGGAGTCTATGGCTACACCTTC.

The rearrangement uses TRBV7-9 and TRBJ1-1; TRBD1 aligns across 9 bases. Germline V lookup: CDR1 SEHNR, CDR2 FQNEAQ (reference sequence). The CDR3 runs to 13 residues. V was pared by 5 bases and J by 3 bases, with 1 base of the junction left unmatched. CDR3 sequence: CASSRTGDTEAFF. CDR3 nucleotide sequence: TGTGCCAGCAGCCGGACAGGGGACACTGAAGCTTTCTTT. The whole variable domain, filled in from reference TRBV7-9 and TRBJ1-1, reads DTGVSQNPRHKITKRGQNVTFRCDPISEHNRLYWYRQTLGQGPEFLTYFQNEAQLEKSRLLSDRFSAERPKGSFSTLEIQRTEQGDSAMYLCASSRTGDTEAFFGQGTRLTVV.

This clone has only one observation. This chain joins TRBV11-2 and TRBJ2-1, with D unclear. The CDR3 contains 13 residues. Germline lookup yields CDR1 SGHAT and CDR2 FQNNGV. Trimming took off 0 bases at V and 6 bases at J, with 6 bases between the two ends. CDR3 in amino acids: CASSLEAFNEQFF. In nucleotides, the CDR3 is TGTGCCAGCAGCTTAGAGGCATTCAATGAGCAGTTCTTC.

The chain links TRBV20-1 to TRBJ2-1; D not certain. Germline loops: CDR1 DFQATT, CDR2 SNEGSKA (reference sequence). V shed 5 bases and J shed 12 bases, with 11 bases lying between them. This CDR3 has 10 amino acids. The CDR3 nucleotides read TGCAGTGCTCAGGACGCCGGGCAGTTCTTC. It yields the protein CSAQDAGQFF.

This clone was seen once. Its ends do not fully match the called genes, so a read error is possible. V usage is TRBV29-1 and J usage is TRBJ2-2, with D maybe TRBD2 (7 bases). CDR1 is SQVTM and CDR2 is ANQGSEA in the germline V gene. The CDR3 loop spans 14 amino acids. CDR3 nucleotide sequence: TGCAGGGTTGACGGGGGGCGAGGGGCGGGGGAGCTGTTTTTT. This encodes CRVDGGRGAGELFF.

This chain's CDR3 is CASSYRTGATEAFF. The CDR3 DNA sequence: TGTGCCAGCAGTTACAGGACAGGGGCCACTGAAGCTTTCTTT. The chain carries TRBV27 and TRBJ1-1; TRBD1 matches at 9 bases. This CDR3 contains 14 residues. Per the germline V gene, CDR1 is MNHEY and CDR2 is SMNVEV (reference sequence). V trimming: 4 bases; J trimming: 4 bases; junction bases outside the gene matches: 4.

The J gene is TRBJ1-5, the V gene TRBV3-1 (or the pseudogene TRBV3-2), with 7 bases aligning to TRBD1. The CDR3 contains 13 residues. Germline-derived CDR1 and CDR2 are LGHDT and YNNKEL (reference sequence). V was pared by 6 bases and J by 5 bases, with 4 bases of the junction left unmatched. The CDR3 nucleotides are TGTGCCAGCAGTGACAGGGCCCATCAGCCCCAGCATTTT. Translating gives CASSDRAHQPQHF.